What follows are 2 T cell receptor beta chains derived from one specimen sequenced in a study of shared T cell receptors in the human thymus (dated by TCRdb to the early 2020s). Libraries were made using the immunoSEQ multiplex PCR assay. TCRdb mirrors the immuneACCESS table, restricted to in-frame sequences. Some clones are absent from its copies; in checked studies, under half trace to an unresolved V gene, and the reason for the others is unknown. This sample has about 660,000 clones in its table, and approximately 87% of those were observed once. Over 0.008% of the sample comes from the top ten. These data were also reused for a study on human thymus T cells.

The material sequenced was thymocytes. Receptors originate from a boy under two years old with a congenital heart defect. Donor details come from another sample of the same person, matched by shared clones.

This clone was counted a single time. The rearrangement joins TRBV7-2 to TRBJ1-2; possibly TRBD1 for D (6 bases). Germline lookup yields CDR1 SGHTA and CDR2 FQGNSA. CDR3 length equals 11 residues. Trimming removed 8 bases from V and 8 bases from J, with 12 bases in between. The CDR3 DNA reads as TGTGCCAGCTCACAGGGCTGGGGCTACACCTTC. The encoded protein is CASSQGWGYTF.

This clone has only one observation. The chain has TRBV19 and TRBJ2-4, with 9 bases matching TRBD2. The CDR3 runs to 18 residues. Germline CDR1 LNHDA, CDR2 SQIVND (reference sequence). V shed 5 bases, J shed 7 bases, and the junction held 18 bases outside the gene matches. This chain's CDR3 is CASSRDHRGLAGVNIQYF. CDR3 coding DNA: TGTGCCAGTAGTCGCGACCACAGGGGACTAGCAGGGGTGAACATTCAGTACTTC. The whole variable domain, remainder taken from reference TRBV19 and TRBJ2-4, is DGGITQSPKYLFRKEGQNVTLSCEQNLNHDAMYWYRQDPGQGLRLIYYSQIVNDFQKGDIAEGYSVSREKKESFPLTVTSAQKNPTAFYLCASSRDHRGLAGVNIQYFGAGTRLSVL.